A selection of T cell receptor beta chains follows, all from one sample in a study of T cells of healthy individuals. TCRdb reanalysed the 5' RACE reads using MiXCR and keeps one entry per CDR3 protein. The repertoire consists of 53,000 or so distinct CDR3 sequences, with approximately 14% occurring once and the leading ten covering more than 15%. All receptors derive from a human donor in good health. CDR3s include the opening cysteine and the closing phenylalanine or tryptophan. D genes are given only for firm matches. Clone size is shown for a subset of rows, as once, few, many or a class of expanded clone.

cdr3_aa: CSARETGTGASF
cdr3_nt: TGCAGTGCTAGAGAAACCGGGACAGGGGCCTCCTTT
v_call: TRBV20-1
d_call: TRBD1
j_call: TRBJ1-1
clone_size: NA

cdr3_aa: CSVATPLAGAGGTDTQYF
cdr3_nt: TGCAGCGTTGCTACTCCACTAGCGGGGGCCGGGGGCACAGATACGCAGTATTTT
v_call: TRBV29-1
d_call: TRBD2
j_call: TRBJ2-3
clone_size: many

cdr3_aa: CASSLMRFSSYEQYF
cdr3_nt: TGTGCCAGCAGCTTAATGCGTTTCAGCTCCTACGAGCAGTACTTC
v_call: TRBV7-8
d_call: NA
j_call: TRBJ2-7
clone_size: few

cdr3_aa: CSAEGGETQYF
cdr3_nt: TGCAGCGCGGAGGGGGGGGAGACCCAGTACTTC
v_call: TRBV29-1
d_call: NA
j_call: TRBJ2-5
clone_size: many

cdr3_aa: CASSLDASGGPETQYF
cdr3_nt: TGCGCCAGCAGCTTGGATGCTAGCGGGGGACCCGAGACCCAGTACTTC
v_call: TRBV5-1
d_call: TRBD2
j_call: TRBJ2-5
clone_size: few

cdr3_aa: CASSYYTDTQYF
cdr3_nt: TGTGCCAGCAGCTACTACACAGATACGCAGTATTTT
v_call: TRBV11-2
d_call: NA
j_call: TRBJ2-3
clone_size: few

cdr3_aa: CASSHRDRDVETQYF
cdr3_nt: TGTGCCAGCAGCCACCGGGACAGGGATGTGGAGACCCAGTACTTC
v_call: TRBV7-9
d_call: TRBD1
j_call: TRBJ2-5
clone_size: many

cdr3_aa: CASSLEASGNYNEQFF
cdr3_nt: TGTGCCAGCAGCCTCGAGGCTAGCGGGAACTACAATGAGCAGTTCTTC
v_call: TRBV7-8
d_call: TRBD2
j_call: TRBJ2-1
clone_size: many

cdr3_aa: CSVEDGTNTEAFF
cdr3_nt: TGCAGCGTTGAAGATGGAACGAACACTGAAGCTTTCTTT
v_call: TRBV29-1
d_call: NA
j_call: TRBJ1-1
clone_size: many

cdr3_aa: CASSERVQGSSLAKNIQYF
cdr3_nt: TGCGCCAGCAGCGAAAGGGTGCAGGGCTCCTCTTTAGCCAAAAACATTCAGTACTTC
v_call: TRBV4-1
d_call: NA
j_call: TRBJ2-4
clone_size: few

cdr3_aa: CAISLNRGENYGYTF
cdr3_nt: TGTGCCATCAGCCTTAACAGGGGGGAGAACTATGGCTACACCTTC
v_call: TRBV10-3
d_call: TRBD1
j_call: TRBJ1-2
clone_size: few

cdr3_aa: CSARDFRAGRHNEQFF
cdr3_nt: TGCAGTGCTAGAGATTTTAGGGCGGGACGGCACAATGAGCAGTTCTTC
v_call: TRBV20-1
d_call: NA
j_call: TRBJ2-1
clone_size: few

cdr3_aa: CASSLTGHSTDTQYF
cdr3_nt: TGCGCCAGCAGCTTGACGGGACACTCCACAGATACGCAGTATTTT
v_call: TRBV5-1
d_call: NA
j_call: TRBJ2-3
clone_size: few

cdr3_aa: CASSLQGADGHYEQYF
cdr3_nt: TGTGCCAGCAGTCTTCAGGGGGCGGACGGGCACTACGAGCAGTACTTC
v_call: TRBV6-5
d_call: TRBD1
j_call: TRBJ2-7
clone_size: many

cdr3_aa: CASSSATGGFYEQYF
cdr3_nt: TGTGCCAGCAGCTCGGCGACAGGTGGCTTCTACGAGCAGTACTTC
v_call: TRBV5-8
d_call: NA
j_call: TRBJ2-7
clone_size: many